Listed below are T cell receptor beta chains from one sample, sequenced in a study of regulatory dendritic cells for organ transplantation. These TCRs' antigens remain unknown. TCRdb's table, derived via immunoSEQ multiplex PCR, lists solely in-frame clones and lacks some. Of more than 10,000 clones in the sample, approximately 75% were seen once. Sequencing was done on a sample of naive CD8+ T cells from blood cultured with regulatory dendritic cells. The receptors here all came from a human donor in good health. Each CDR3 is given with its conserved first and last residue. The D gene is left open where the match is weak. Size is omitted from some rows. Given values are once, few, many or a class for expanded clones.

D gene,V gene,J gene,clone size,CDR3 DNA,CDR3 protein
TRBD2,TRBV15,TRBJ2-3,.,TGTGCCACCAGCAGAGGCCTAGCGGGCTCCACAGATACGCAGTATTTT,CATSRGLAGSTDTQYF
.,TRBV5-8,TRBJ2-1,.,TGTGCCAGCAGCTTGGCAGTGAGCGGCTACAATGAGCAGTTCTTC,CASSLAVSGYNEQFF
.,TRBV9,TRBJ1-1,.,TGTGCCAGCAGCGCCGGGAAAACTGAAGCTTTCTTT,CASSAGKTEAFF
.,TRBV4-3,TRBJ1-2,.,TGCGCCAGCAGCCAAGGGTATGGCGGCTACACCTTC,CASSQGYGGYTF
TRBD1,TRBV7-9,TRBJ2-7,few,TGTGCCAGCGACAGGGGTAACTACGAGCAGTACTTC,CASDRGNYEQYF
.,TRBV21-1,TRBJ2-2,.,TGTGCCATTCAATATCTGGACAGGGCGGTCACCGGGGAGCTGTTTTTT,CAIQYLDRAVTGELFF
.,TRBV7-9,TRBJ1-2,.,TGTGCCAGCAGCTCCGGGGGGTCCGGGGGGATCTATGGCTACACCTTC,CASSSGGSGGIYGYTF
.,TRBV6-1,TRBJ2-1,.,TGTGCCAGCAGTGCCCAGACAGTTCTTTCAGCCTACAATGAGCAGTTCTTC,CASSAQTVLSAYNEQFF
TRBD2,TRBV7-7,TRBJ2-7,.,TGTGCTAGCAGCCTGCCGGGACTAGCGGGGGGCTACGAGCAGTACTTC,CASSLPGLAGGYEQYF
TRBD1,TRBV10-3,TRBJ2-5,.,TGTGCCATCAGTGAGTCGGCAGGGGGCAAGGAGACCCAGTACTTC,CAISESAGGKETQYF
TRBD1,TRBV10-3,TRBJ2-3,.,TGTGCCATCAGTGGGACAGGGTCGGAGCGCCCAGATACGCAGTATTTT,CAISGTGSERPDTQYF
.,TRBV4-3,TRBJ1-3,.,TGCGCCAGCAGCCCGGGGATTCAATACTCTGGAAACACCATATATTTT,CASSPGIQYSGNTIYF
.,TRBV5-4,TRBJ1-2,.,TGTGCCAGCAGCTTACAGGGCTATGGCTACACCTTC,CASSLQGYGYTF
TRBD2,TRBV19,TRBJ2-3,.,TGTGCCAGTAGCGGGGGGATGGATACGCAGTATTTT,CASSGGMDTQYF
TRBD1,TRBV14,TRBJ2-7,.,TGTGCCAGCAGCCAATCCGGACAGGGATGGGTCCGGTACGAGCAGTACTTC,CASSQSGQGWVRYEQYF
TRBD2,TRBV5-6,TRBJ2-3,once,TGTGCCAGCAGCTTGGTCCCGGGGGGGCCAAAAGATACGCAGTATTTT,CASSLVPGGPKDTQYF
TRBD1,TRBV4-1,TRBJ2-7,.,TGCGCCAGCAGCCGTGAGACAGGGGTGGTCGAGCAGTACTTC,CASSRETGVVEQYF
.,TRBV4-1,TRBJ2-2,.,TGCGCCAGCAGCCAACGGGTCGGGGAGCTGTTTTTT,CASSQRVGELFF
TRBD1,TRBV19,TRBJ2-7,.,TGTGCCAGTAGTATGGGGGGACAGGTCGGTTCCGAGCAGTACTTC,CASSMGGQVGSEQYF
TRBD1,TRBV4-1,TRBJ2-5,.,TGCGCCAGCAGCCATCCAAAACAGGGGGCGGGTGGAGAGACCCAGTACTTC,CASSHPKQGAGGETQYF
.,TRBV4-1,TRBJ1-1,.,TGCGCCAGCAGCCAAGTAGGGGCTGAAGCTTTCTTT,CASSQVGAEAFF
.,TRBV7-6,TRBJ2-1,.,TGTGCCAGCAGCCCCCCTCTTGGCGGCTTAAATGAGCAGTTCTTC,CASSPPLGGLNEQFF
TRBD1,TRBV2,TRBJ2-1,.,TGTGCCAGCAGTGAGATGGGACAGGGTTACAATGAGCAGTTCTTC,CASSEMGQGYNEQFF
TRBD2,TRBV10-3,TRBJ2-3,once,TGTGCCACTTTGCTAGCGGGGGGTTCGGATACGCAGTATTTT,CATLLAGGSDTQYF
TRBD1,TRBV27,TRBJ1-5,.,TGTGCCAGCAGTTTATCGGTCAGGGGGTTTTTTCAGCCCCAGCATTTT,CASSLSVRGFFQPQHF
TRBD1,TRBV10-1,TRBJ2-2,.,TGCGCCAGCAGTGAAAGGGGGCGAGACACCGGGGAGCTGTTTTTT,CASSERGRDTGELFF
TRBD1,TRBV9,TRBJ1-4,.,TGTGCCAGCAGCGTAGGAGACAGGGGGATAACTAATGAAAAACTGTTTTTT,CASSVGDRGITNEKLFF
.,TRBV9,TRBJ1-1,.,TGTGCCAGCAGCATAGACAAGAACACTGAAGCTTTCTTT,CASSIDKNTEAFF
.,TRBV12-5,TRBJ2-2,.,TGTGCTAGTGGTTTGGTACAGGGAAACACCGGGGAGCTGTTTTTT,CASGLVQGNTGELFF
TRBD2,TRBV15,TRBJ2-7,.,TGTGCCACCAGCAGAGATCTTGGGCGGGGGGCCTCCTACGAGCAGTACTTC,CATSRDLGRGASYEQYF
.,TRBV6-1,TRBJ1-5,.,TGTGCCAGCAGTGATGGGGCGGGGTTCAGCAATCAGCCCCAGCATTTT,CASSDGAGFSNQPQHF
TRBD1,TRBV2,TRBJ1-5,.,TGTGCCAGCAGTAGACAGGGGGCTAGGGATCAGCCCCAGCATTTT,CASSRQGARDQPQHF
TRBD2,TRBV5-1,TRBJ2-3,.,TGCGCCAGCAGGGAAGGACTAGCGGGGGGAGATACGCAGTATTTT,CASREGLAGGDTQYF